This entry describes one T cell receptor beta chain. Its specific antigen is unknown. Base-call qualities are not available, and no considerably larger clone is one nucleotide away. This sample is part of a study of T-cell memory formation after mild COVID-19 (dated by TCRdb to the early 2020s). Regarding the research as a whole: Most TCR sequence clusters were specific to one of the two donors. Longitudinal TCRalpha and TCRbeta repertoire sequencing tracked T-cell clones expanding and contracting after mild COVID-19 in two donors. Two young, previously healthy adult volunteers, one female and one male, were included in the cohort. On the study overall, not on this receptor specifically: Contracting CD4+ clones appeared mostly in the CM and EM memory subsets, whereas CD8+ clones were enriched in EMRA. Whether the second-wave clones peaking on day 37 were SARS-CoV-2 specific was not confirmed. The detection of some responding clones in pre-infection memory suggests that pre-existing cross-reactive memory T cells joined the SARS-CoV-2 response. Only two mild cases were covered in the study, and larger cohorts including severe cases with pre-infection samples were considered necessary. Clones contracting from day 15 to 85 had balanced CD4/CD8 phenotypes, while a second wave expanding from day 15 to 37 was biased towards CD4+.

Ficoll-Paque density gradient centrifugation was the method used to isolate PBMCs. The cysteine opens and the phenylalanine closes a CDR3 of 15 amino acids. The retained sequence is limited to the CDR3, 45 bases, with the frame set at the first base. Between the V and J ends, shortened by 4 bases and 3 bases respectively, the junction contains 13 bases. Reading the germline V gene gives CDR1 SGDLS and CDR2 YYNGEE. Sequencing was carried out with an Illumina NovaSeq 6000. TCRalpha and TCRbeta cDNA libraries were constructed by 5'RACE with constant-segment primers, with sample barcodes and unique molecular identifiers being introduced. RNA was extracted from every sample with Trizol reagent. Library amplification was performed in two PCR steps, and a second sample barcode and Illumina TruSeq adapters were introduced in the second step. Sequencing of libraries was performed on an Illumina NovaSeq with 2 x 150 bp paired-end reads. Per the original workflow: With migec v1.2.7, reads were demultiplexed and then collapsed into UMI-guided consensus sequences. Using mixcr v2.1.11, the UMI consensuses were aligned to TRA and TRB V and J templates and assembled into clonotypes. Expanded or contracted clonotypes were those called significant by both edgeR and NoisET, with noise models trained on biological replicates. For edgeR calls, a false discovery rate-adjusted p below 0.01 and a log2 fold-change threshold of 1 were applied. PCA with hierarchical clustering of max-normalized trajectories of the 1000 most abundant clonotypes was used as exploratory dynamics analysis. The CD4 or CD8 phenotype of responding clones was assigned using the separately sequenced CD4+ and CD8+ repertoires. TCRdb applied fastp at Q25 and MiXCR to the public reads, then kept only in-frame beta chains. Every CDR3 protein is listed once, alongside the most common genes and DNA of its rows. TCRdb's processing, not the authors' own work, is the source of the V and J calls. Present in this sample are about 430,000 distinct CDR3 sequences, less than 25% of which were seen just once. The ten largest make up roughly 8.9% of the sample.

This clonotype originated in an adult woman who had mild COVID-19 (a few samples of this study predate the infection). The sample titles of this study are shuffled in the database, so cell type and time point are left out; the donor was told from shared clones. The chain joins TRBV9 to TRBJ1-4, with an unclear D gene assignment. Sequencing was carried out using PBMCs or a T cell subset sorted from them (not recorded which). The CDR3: CASSPTVVANEKLFF. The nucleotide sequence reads TGTGCCAGCAGCCCCACTGTGGTGGCTAATGAAAAACTGTTTTTT.